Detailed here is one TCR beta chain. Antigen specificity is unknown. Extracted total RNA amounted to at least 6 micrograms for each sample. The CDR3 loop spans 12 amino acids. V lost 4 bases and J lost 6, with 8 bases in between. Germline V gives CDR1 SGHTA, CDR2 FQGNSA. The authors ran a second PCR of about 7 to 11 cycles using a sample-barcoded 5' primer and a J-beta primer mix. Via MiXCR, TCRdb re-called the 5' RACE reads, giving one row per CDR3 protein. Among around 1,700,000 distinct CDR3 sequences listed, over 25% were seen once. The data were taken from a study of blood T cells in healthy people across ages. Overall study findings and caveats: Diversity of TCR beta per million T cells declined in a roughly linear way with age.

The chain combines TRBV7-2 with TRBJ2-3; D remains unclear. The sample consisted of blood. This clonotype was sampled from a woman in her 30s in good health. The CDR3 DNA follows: TGTGCCAGCAGCTCGATTCCTGATACGCAGTATTTT. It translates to CASSSIPDTQYF.